Shown below are 12 T cell receptor beta chains from a single sample sequenced in a study of metastatic and nonmetastatic thyroid tumors. MiXCR was used by TCRdb to re-call the PCR reads. Of fewer than 50,000 clones in the sample, 28% were seen once. Each patient came to thyroid surgery without any prior treatment (of any kind). Sequencing was performed on blood. These receptor sequences come from a male donor with papillary thyroid cancer or a benign thyroid nodule (not recorded which). Some clones in this sample may be carry-over from other donors' samples.

This clone was detected only a few times. One junction end disagrees with the germline gene, perhaps due to a read error. This chain's CDR3 is CASSHRSPFTGEPFF. The DNA of the CDR3 is TGTGCCAGCAGCCACAGGTCCCCTTTCACCGGGGAGCCGTTTTTT. The J gene is TRBJ2-2, the V gene TRBV6-1; D tentatively fits TRBD1 or TRBD2 (5 bases each). This CDR3 comprises 15 residues. The germline CDR1 and CDR2 sequences are MNHNS and SASEGT.

This clone was detected ten times or more. The chain combines TRBV5-1 with TRBJ2-3, with 7 bases aligning to TRBD2. The trim removed 8 bases at V and 2 bases at J, leaving 5 bases unmatched. In germline, CDR1 is SGHRS, CDR2 YFSETQ. This CDR3 region has 13 residues. CDR3 coding DNA: TGCGCCAGTAAGCGGGGCCTCACAGATACGCAGTATTTT. It specifies CASKRGLTDTQYF.

The chain employs TRBV28 and TRBJ2-3; 12 bases agree with TRBD1. The CDR3 loop spans 17 amino acids. Germline V lookup: CDR1 MDHEN, CDR2 SYDVKM. V shed 4 bases and J 8 bases; nucleotides not matched to a gene: 13. CDR3 in amino acids: CASSSSGQGATYGTQYF. The CDR3 nucleotides read TGTGCCAGCAGTTCCTCGGGACAGGGGGCAACTTATGGTACGCAGTATTTT.

The chain couples TRBV28 to TRBJ1-2, with D unclear. CDR3 length: 15 residues. Trimming took off 2 bases at V and 4 bases at J, with 14 bases between the two ends. The germline V gene has CDR1 MDHEN and CDR2 SYDVKM. CDR3 nucleotide sequence: TGTGCCAGCAGTTTACGGCAGTACATCCTCTATGGCTACACCTTC. Translated: CASSLRQYILYGYTF.

This clone was picked up many times. Since a much larger clone is just one base distant, this may be a read error. This sample includes further DNA sequences coding for the same CDR3. The chain links TRBV5-6 to TRBJ1-4; D is uncertain. CDR3 size: 14 residues. Germline values: CDR1 SGHDT, CDR2 YYEEEE. V lost 7 bases and J lost 8, with 18 bases in between. CDR3 region: CASYPRRREEKLFF. The CDR3 region has the DNA TGTGCCAGCTACCCTAGAAGGCGGGAGGAAAAACTGTTTTTT.

The rearrangement joins TRBV6-5 to TRBJ2-7, with a weak D call TRBD2 (5 bases). This CDR3 has 16 residues. Germline CDR1 is MNHEY and CDR2 is SVGAGI. V was trimmed by 2 bases and J by 1 base, leaving 15 bases between them. Here the CDR3 reads CASSYPTGKGSYEQYF. For the CDR3, the DNA is TGTGCCAGCAGTTACCCGACCGGGAAGGGTTCCTACGAGCAGTACTTC.

This clone was counted many times. A much larger clone lies a single base off, so this may be a read error. J is TRBJ2-5 and V is TRBV3-1; the D gene is possibly TRBD1 (6 bases). CDR3 size: 22 residues. Trimming cost V 0 bases and J 7 bases, with 36 bases left between them. CDR1 is LGHDT and CDR2 is YNNKEL in the germline V gene (reference sequence). This chain's CDR3 is CASSQEQSTGAVLNRDRGTQYF. Here the CDR3 DNA reads TGTGCCAGCAGCCAAGAACAGTCGACAGGAGCCGTTTTGAACCGGGACCGGGGGACCCAGTACTTC.

The chain carries TRBV4-1 and TRBJ1-2, with D unresolved. Germline CDR1 reads MGHRA; CDR2 reads YSYEKL. V dropped 4 bases and J dropped 4 bases, with 13 bases sitting between them. The CDR3 sequence is 14 residues long. For the CDR3, the DNA is TGCGCCAGCAGCCTCAGGTTGGGCCTCTATGGCTACACCTTC. Translated: CASSLRLGLYGYTF.

This clone occurred a few times. The chain employs TRBV2 and TRBJ2-7; no clear D gene. The CDR3 consists of 13 residues. Looked up from germline, CDR1 is SNHLY and CDR2 is FYNNEI. V was pared by 7 bases and J by 3 bases, with 13 bases between. CDR3 loop: CASKLEVGYEQYF. CDR3 coding DNA: TGTGCCAGCAAACTCGAAGTGGGCTACGAGCAGTACTTC. Full variable domain (missing parts from reference TRBV2 and TRBJ2-7): EPEVTQTPSHQVTQMGQEVILRCVPISNHLYFYWYRQILGQKVEFLVSFYNNEISEKSEIFDDQFSVERPDGSNFTLKIRSTKLEDSAMYFCASKLEVGYEQYFGPGTRLTVT.

The V and J genes are TRBV5-1 and TRBJ1-4; D unclear. The CDR3 has 13 amino acids. V lost 4 bases and J lost 2, with 6 bases in between. The germline V gene has CDR1 SGHRS and CDR2 YFSETQ. In nucleotides, the CDR3 is TGCGCCAGCAGCGGTGTTACTAATGAAAAACTGTTTTTT. It yields the protein CASSGVTNEKLFF.

Worth noting for this clone: Its ends do not fully match the called genes, so a read error is possible. V is TRBV6-9 and J is TRBJ2-7; D gene ambiguous. This CDR3 has 14 residues. The germline gives CDR1 MNHGY, CDR2 SVAAGI. This CDR3 is CAISWRVNFLEQCF. CDR3 in DNA: TGTGCCATCAGTTGGCGAGTGAACTTTCTCGAGCAGTGCTTC.

This clone showed up just a few times. This chain connects TRBV12-3 or TRBV12-4 to TRBJ2-7, with 7 bases that match TRBD1. V shed 4 bases, J shed 7 bases, and the junction held 1 base outside the gene matches. CDR3 length: 11 amino acids. The DNA for the CDR3 is TGTGCCAGCAGTTACAGGGGAGAGCAGTACTTC. It is translated as CASSYRGEQYF.